A selection of T cell receptor beta chains follows, all from one sample in a study of beta chain features in type 1 diabetes. The data were produced by immunoSEQ multiplex PCR, yet TCRdb's version contains in-frame clones alone and is incomplete. The data show 300,000 to 400,000 clones, around 9% seen once. The sequenced sample was central memory CD4+ T cells from blood. Receptors were obtained from a young man with type 1 diabetes. CDR3s leave out the opening cysteine and the closing phenylalanine or tryptophan. The D gene is left open where the match is weak.

TRBJ1-3 . TRBV5-6 ASSLLDPGNTIY
TRBJ2-7 . TRBV9 ASSFRVGPYEQY
TRBJ2-7 . TRBV10-3 AISGGQAGRDEQY
TRBJ2-5 TRBD1 TRBV12-5 ATATGEETQY
TRBJ2-3 TRBD1 TRBV7-9 ASILGWTGGTDTQY
TRBJ2-3 . TRBV5-1 ASSFRGSSTDTQY
TRBJ2-1 TRBD2 TRBV29-1 SVATSGGQHYNEQF
TRBJ2-6 . TRBV4-1 ASSQGASGSGANVLT
TRBJ2-7 TRBD2 TRBV29-1 SVARTSEDEQY
TRBJ1-2 TRBD1 TRBV10-3 AIRRSVDRGYGYT
TRBJ1-6 TRBD1 TRBV30 AWNDGQVYNSPLH
TRBJ2-4 TRBD1 TRBV30 AWSTGTGKNIQY
TRBJ1-5 TRBD1 TRBV6-5 ASSYFQGAAQPQH
TRBJ2-3 . TRBV2 ASSEAGTYTDTQY
TRBJ2-7 . TRBV30 AWKGGARGEQY
TRBJ2-2 TRBD2 TRBV6-6 PRRGSNTGELF
TRBJ2-5 TRBD1 TRBV11-2 ASSSGTGGGETQY
TRBJ2-7 TRBD2 TRBV5-1 ASKELAGSKDEQY
TRBJ1-2 . TRBV4-3 ASSQDLAGNYGYT
TRBJ2-2 TRBD1 TRBV5-4 ASSLASGGLSTGELF
TRBJ2-5 . TRBV6-1 ASSVSLAETQY
TRBJ1-4 . TRBV9 ASSAHPTEKKLF
TRBJ2-7 . TRBV18 ASSPNRQTYEQY
TRBJ2-3 TRBD2 TRBV28 ASSFLPSGGGTDTQY
TRBJ2-3 . TRBV6-5 ASSYRVDSTDTQY
TRBJ1-5 TRBD1 TRBV19 ASSIWAGQGGQPQH
TRBJ2-7 . TRBV29-1 SVDAKGQGSHEQY
TRBJ1-2 . TRBV4-3 ASSQDIQGTYGYT
TRBJ2-5 TRBD1 TRBV7-8 ASSSGQGKETQY
TRBJ2-3 . TRBV7-2 ASSSEGTSALDTQY
TRBJ2-5 TRBD2 TRBV7-9 ASSSAGGQETQY
TRBJ2-1 . TRBV18 ASSPTSRKNNEQF
TRBJ1-5 . TRBV9 ASSGIPSQPQH
TRBJ2-3 TRBD2 TRBV7-2 ASSFGLAGAGDTQY
TRBJ2-7 . TRBV5-4 ASSPPGDSYEQY
TRBJ2-5 . TRBV28 ASTVFGETQY
TRBJ2-1 . TRBV7-9 ASSLARDNEQF
TRBJ1-5 . TRBV7-2 ASSRVMAGINSNQPQH
TRBJ2-2 TRBD1 TRBV6-5 ASSPQGSGELF
TRBJ1-1 . TRBV18 ASSPPMNTEAF